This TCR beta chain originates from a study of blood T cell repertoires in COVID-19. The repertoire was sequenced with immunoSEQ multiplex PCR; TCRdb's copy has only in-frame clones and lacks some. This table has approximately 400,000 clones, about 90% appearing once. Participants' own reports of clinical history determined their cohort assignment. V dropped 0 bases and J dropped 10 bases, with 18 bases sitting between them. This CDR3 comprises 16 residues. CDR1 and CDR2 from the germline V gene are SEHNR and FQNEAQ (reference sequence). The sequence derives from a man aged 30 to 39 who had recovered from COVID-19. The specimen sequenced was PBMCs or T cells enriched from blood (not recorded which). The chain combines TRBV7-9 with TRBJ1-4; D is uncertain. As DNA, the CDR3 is TGTGCCAGCAGCTTAGCGGAGGCCGGTCTGGGCGGAAAACTGTTTTTT. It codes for CASSLAEAGLGGKLFF.